Shown below are 32 T cell receptor beta chains from a single sample sequenced in a study of shared clonotypes between healthy human individuals. Method: immunoSEQ multiplex PCR; TCRdb's copy keeps in-frame clones and lacks some. This sample has 550,000 to 850,000 clones; around two thirds occur once, and the top ten carry less than 2%. The sample was memory CD4+ T cells sorted from blood. Specified subset: CD45RA-negative fraction. These receptors were obtained from a woman in her thirties in good health.

The chain has TRBV6-6 and TRBJ1-1; D not resolved. CDR3 length equals 16 residues. Germline CDR1 reads MNHNY; CDR2 reads SVGAGI (reference sequence). The germline V and J ends were trimmed by 1 base and 2 bases, with 14 bases remaining between them. The CDR3 DNA is TGTGCCAGCAGTTACTGGTCTCAACAGATTAACACTGAAGCTTTCTTT. It codes for CASSYWSQQINTEAFF.

V usage is TRBV4-1 and J usage is TRBJ2-1; 9 bases are a match to TRBD2. This CDR3 is 16 amino acids long. Germline values: CDR1 MGHRA, CDR2 YSYEKL. Trimming removed 0 bases from V and 9 bases from J; junction bases left unmatched: 9. CDR3 in amino acids: CASSQDWLAGSREQFF. DNA for the CDR3: TGCGCCAGCAGCCAAGATTGGCTAGCGGGATCCCGTGAGCAGTTCTTC.

The V gene is TRBV7-2, the J gene TRBJ2-1; TRBD1 is a possible D gene (6 bases). CDR1 SGHTA and CDR2 FQGNSA come from the germline V gene. V lost 1 base and J 6 bases, leaving 7 bases between the germline ends. The length of the CDR3 is 13 residues. The CDR3 sequence: CASSLVRGNEQFF. DNA of the CDR3: TGTGCCAGCAGCTTAGTCAGGGGCAATGAGCAGTTCTTC. Filled out from reference TRBV7-2 and TRBJ2-1, the complete variable domain reads GAGVSQSPSNKVTEKGKDVELRCDPISGHTALYWYRQSLGQGLEFLIYFQGNSAPDKSGLPSDRFSAERTGGSVSTLTIQRTQQEDSAVYLCASSLVRGNEQFFGPGTRLTVL.

This clone was counted a few times. The chain joins TRBV18 to TRBJ1-3; D unresolved. The CDR3 contains 13 residues. Germline values: CDR1 KGHSH, CDR2 LQKENI. With 2 bases removed from V and 3 bases from J, the gap between germline ends came to 5 bases. This CDR3 reads CASSPTFGNTIYF. CDR3 DNA sequence: TGTGCCAGCTCACCAACATTTGGAAACACCATATATTTT. Combining the CDR3 with reference TRBV18 and TRBJ1-3 gives the whole variable domain NAGVMQNPRHLVRRRGQEARLRCSPMKGHSHVYWYRQLPEEGLKFMVYLQKENIIDESGMPKERFSAEFPKEGPSILRIQQVVRGDSAAYFCASSPTFGNTIYFGEGSWLTVV.

This clone was seen only a few times. CDR3 loop: CASTPWGGETQYF. For the CDR3, the DNA is TGTGCCAGCACCCCCTGGGGGGGGGAGACCCAGTACTTC. This chain joins TRBV7-7 and TRBJ2-5; 7 nucleotides line up with TRBD2. V shed 7 bases, J shed 5 bases, and the junction held 7 bases outside the gene matches. The germline gives CDR1 SSHAT, CDR2 FNYEAQ (reference sequence). This CDR3 comprises 13 residues.

The CDR3 sequence is CASSLATGPGETQYF. CDR3 DNA sequence: TGTGCCAGCAGCTTGGCGACTGGCCCAGGGGAGACCCAGTACTTC. This sequence joins TRBV5-4 and TRBJ2-5; the D gene is possibly TRBD1 (5 bases). With 0 bases removed from V and 5 bases from J, the gap between germline ends came to 14 bases. Germline V CDR1 and CDR2: SGHNT, YYREEE (reference sequence). This CDR3 has 15 amino acids. The full variable domain, rest sourced from reference TRBV5-4 and TRBJ2-5, is ETGVTQSPTHLIKTRGQQVTLRCSSQSGHNTVSWYQQALGQGPQFIFQYYREEENGRGNFPPRFSGLQFPNYSSELNVNALELDDSALYLCASSLATGPGETQYFGPGTRLLVL.

Remarks on this clone: It may be a read error: a sequence one base away is much more abundant. The genes are TRBV7-2 and TRBJ1-1; the D is unclear. Trimming left V 1 base short and J 1 base short, with 7 bases between. The CDR3 spans 14 residues. Germline V gene sequence: CDR1 SGHTA, CDR2 FQGNSA. The CDR3 sequence: CASSLVWQNTEAFF. In DNA form, the CDR3 reads TGTGCCAGCAGCTTAGTGTGGCAGAACACTGAAGCTTTCTTT.

V usage is TRBV6-1 and J usage is TRBJ1-3; 7 bases are shared with TRBD1. The CDR3 has 14 residues. CDR1 is MNHNS, CDR2 SASEGT, per germline. J lost 0 bases, V lost 8 bases, and 4 bases had no gene match. CDR3 loop: CASEGQFSGNTIYF. The DNA of the CDR3 is TGTGCCAGCGAGGGACAGTTCTCTGGAAACACCATATATTTT.

The J gene is TRBJ2-1, the V gene TRBV7-9, with 7 bases that match TRBD2. CDR1 and CDR2 from the germline V gene are SEHNR and FQNEAQ (reference sequence). Trimming took 5 bases from V and 5 from J; bases not matched to a gene: 12. This CDR3 region has 16 residues. The CDR3 here is CASSPTAGGRDNEQFF. The CDR3 DNA reads TGTGCCAGCAGCCCAACGGCCGGGGGGAGGGACAATGAGCAGTTCTTC.

The chain has TRBV19 and TRBJ2-3, with D possibly matching TRBD2 (6 bases). The ends were cut back, 3 bases at V and 5 bases at J, with 12 bases in the middle. CDR1 LNHDA and CDR2 SQIVND come from the germline V gene (reference sequence). The CDR3 covers 14 residues. As DNA, the CDR3 is TGTGCCAGTAGTATCGACGGGCGGGGAGATACGCAGTATTTT. This translates into CASSIDGRGDTQYF.

The J gene is TRBJ2-3, the V gene TRBV7-7; 7 nucleotides line up with TRBD1. The CDR3 sequence is 14 residues long. Germline V gene sequence: CDR1 SSHAT, CDR2 FNYEAQ (reference sequence). V lost 5 bases, J lost 5 bases, and 7 bases stayed unmatched. Written as DNA, the CDR3 is TGTGCCAGCAGCCCGAAGGGGGCGGGAGATACGCAGTATTTT. Translated, it gives CASSPKGAGDTQYF.

V and J are TRBV27 and TRBJ1-2; maybe TRBD1 (6 bases). There are 15 residues in the CDR3. CDR1 is MNHEY, CDR2 SMNVEV, per germline (reference sequence). Trimming took 7 bases from V and 3 from J, leaving 18 bases between them. CDR3 in DNA: TGTGCCAGCACCGCGCGCAGGACAGATCACTATGGCTACACCTTC. Its protein is CASTARRTDHYGYTF.

The chain couples TRBV7-9 to TRBJ2-1; 11 positions match TRBD2. The CDR3 is 15 residues long. After removal of 5 bases from V and 6 bases from J, the junction contained 6 bases not matched to a gene. Germline V gene data show CDR1 as SEHNR and CDR2 as FQNEAQ (reference sequence). The CDR3 DNA reads TGTGCCAGCAGCCCCGGGACTAGCGGAGTCAATGAGCAGTTCTTC. This translates into CASSPGTSGVNEQFF.

The CDR3 DNA reads as TGCAGCGTTGAGTTTTCGGGGAATAGCAATCAGCCCCAGCATTTT. Its translation: CSVEFSGNSNQPQHF. The rearrangement joins TRBV29-1 to TRBJ1-5; D is uncertain. Trimming shortened V by 3 bases and J by 0 bases, and 12 bases separated the two germline ends. The CDR3 totals 15 residues. Germline lookup yields CDR1 SQVTM and CDR2 ANQGSEA. The full variable domain, with the rest looked up from reference TRBV29-1 and TRBJ1-5, is SAVISQKPSRDICQRGTSLTIQCQVDSQVTMMFWYRQQPGQSLTLIATANQGSEATYESGFVIDKFPISRPNLTFSTLTVSNMSPEDSSIYLCSVEFSGNSNQPQHFGDGTRLSIL.

This chain links TRBV15 with TRBJ2-7; D uncertain. Between the trimmed V and J ends, which lost 0 bases and 4 bases, there was a span of 7 bases. The V gene's germline CDR1 is LNHNV and CDR2 YYDKDF (reference sequence). The CDR3 is 13 residues long. The CDR3 nucleotides read TGTGCCACCAGCAGAGATGTAGGGTACGAGCAGTACTTC. It yields the protein CATSRDVGYEQYF.

J is TRBJ2-5 and V is TRBV6-1, with unresolved D. The CDR3 is made up of 13 amino acids. CDR1 MNHNS and CDR2 SASEGT come from the germline V gene. V lost 11 bases to trimming and J lost 2 bases, with 15 bases between them. CDR3 sequence: CASGRGLQETQYF. The CDR3 DNA follows: TGTGCCTCCGGGCGAGGCTTACAAGAGACCCAGTACTTC.

The chain recombines TRBV27 with TRBJ1-1; D is unresolved. Trimming pared 0 bases from V and 1 base from J, leaving 9 bases between. This CDR3 spans 15 amino acids. Germline lookup yields CDR1 MNHEY and CDR2 SMNVEV (reference sequence). For the CDR3, the DNA is TGTGCCAGCAGTTTATCTACAGACGGGAACACTGAAGCTTTCTTT. It yields the protein CASSLSTDGNTEAFF.

The rearrangement joins TRBV5-1 to TRBJ1-1; D ambiguous. Germline V CDR1 and CDR2: SGHRS, YFSETQ. V gave up 5 bases and J gave up 3 bases, with 5 bases separating them. This CDR3 has 11 residues. The CDR3 is CASRQDTEAFF. Here the CDR3 DNA reads TGCGCCAGCAGGCAAGACACTGAAGCTTTCTTT.

This chain uses TRBV28 with TRBJ2-2; perhaps TRBD1 as D (6 bases). CDR1 and CDR2 (germline): MDHEN, SYDVKM. The V end lost 8 bases, the J end lost 5 bases, and 21 bases lay between the germline ends. This CDR3 is 16 amino acids long. DNA of the CDR3: TGTGCCAGCGGATCCCCAGGGGCGCGGCTGACCGGGGAGCTGTTTTTT. As protein: CASGSPGARLTGELFF. The full variable domain, in which reference TRBV28 and TRBJ2-2 provide the parts outside the CDR3, is DVKVTQSSRYLVKRTGEKVFLECVQDMDHENMFWYRQDPGLGLRLIYFSYDVKMKEKGDIPEGYSVSREKKERFSLILESASTNQTSMYLCASGSPGARLTGELFFGEGSRLTVL.

This clone was picked up a small number of times. The V gene is TRBV2, the J gene TRBJ2-7; 9 bases align to TRBD2. After removal of 1 base from V and 6 bases from J, the junction contained 4 bases not matched to a gene. The germline gives CDR1 SNHLY, CDR2 FYNNEI. CDR3 size: 14 residues. The CDR3 DNA follows: TGTGCCAGCAGTGAAGAGCCAGCGGGAGGCGAGCAGTACTTC. Translation: CASSEEPAGGEQYF.

This clone came up a few times. The V gene is TRBV5-1, the J gene TRBJ1-1; D possibly corresponds to TRBD1 (5 bases). The germline V gene has CDR1 SGHRS and CDR2 YFSETQ. V lost 1 base, J lost 4 bases, and 5 bases lay in between. This CDR3 has 12 amino acids. The CDR3 DNA is TGCGCCAGCAGCTTGCAGGGCACTGAAGCTTTCTTT. Protein product: CASSLQGTEAFF.

The chain couples TRBV7-9 to TRBJ2-1; 9 bases line up with TRBD1. Germline V gene sequence: CDR1 SEHNR, CDR2 FQNEAQ (reference sequence). This CDR3 region has 17 residues. The V gene end was trimmed by 3 bases and the J gene end by 4 bases; junction bases not matched to a gene: 10. The CDR3 protein is CASSLGYRGRGYNEQFF. Written as DNA, the CDR3 is TGTGCCAGCAGCTTGGGCTACAGGGGGCGTGGGTACAATGAGCAGTTCTTC.

The chain uses TRBV19 and TRBJ2-6; 7 bases agree with TRBD2. The V segment lost 10 bases and the J segment 0 bases; nucleotides outside the gene matches: 6. The CDR3 has 15 residues. CDR1 LNHDA and CDR2 SQIVND come from the germline V gene (reference sequence). The CDR3 DNA follows: TGTGCCACTTCTCCGGGGGGCTCTGGGGCCAACGTCCTGACTTTC. Encoded protein: CATSPGGSGANVLTF.

The chain links TRBV4-2 to TRBJ2-3; 7 nucleotides match TRBD2. The CDR3 runs 18 residues. Germline V gene lookup returns CDR1 LGHNA and CDR2 YNFKEQ. Trimming removed 3 bases from V and 1 base from J; junction bases left unmatched: 13. DNA of the CDR3: TGTGCCAGCAGCCACCTACAGAAGGCGGGAGCGGGCACAGATACGCAGTATTTT. Protein sequence: CASSHLQKAGAGTDTQYF.

The gene calls are TRBV19 and TRBJ2-1, with 7 nucleotides matching TRBD2. Germline values: CDR1 LNHDA, CDR2 SQIVND (reference sequence). There are 16 residues in the CDR3. Trimming took 4 bases from V and 5 from J; bases not matched to a gene: 11. CDR3 in amino acids: CASSNGEGGPHNEQFF. The CDR3 DNA reads as TGTGCCAGTAGTAATGGGGAGGGAGGGCCCCACAATGAGCAGTTCTTC.

Note on this clone: At the DNA level, this CDR3 is encoded by other sequences in the same sample as well. This chain uses TRBV5-1 with TRBJ2-1, with a weak D call TRBD2 (5 bases). The CDR3 covers 15 residues. Trimming took off 1 base at V and 4 bases at J, with 12 bases between the two ends. CDR1 is SGHRS and CDR2 is YFSETQ in the germline V gene. This chain's CDR3 is CASSLSSSGYNEQFF. CDR3 in DNA: TGCGCCAGCAGCTTGTCTAGCAGTGGGTACAATGAGCAGTTCTTC.

The chain recombines TRBV21-1 with TRBJ1-5. TRBV21-1 is a pseudogene. The CDR3 length is 17 residues. CDR3 sequence (DNA): TGTGCCAGCAGCAAAGGAGAGGGGGGCACCACCCATCAGCCCCAGCATTTT. It yields the protein CASSKGEGGTTHQPQHF.

V usage is TRBV28 and J usage is TRBJ1-5; TRBD1 aligns across 7 bases. This CDR3 contains 16 residues. From germline, CDR1 is MDHEN and CDR2 SYDVKM. Germline trimming cut 6 bases from V and 3 bases from J; bases unmatched to any gene: 11. DNA for the CDR3: TGTGCCAGCAGCAGGGGGGGCCACTGGGACAATCAGCCCCAGCATTTT. Its translation is CASSRGGHWDNQPQHF.

This clone appeared a few times. The same CDR3 can be traced to other DNA sequences in this sample. The chain links TRBV2 to TRBJ2-7, with 10 positions matching TRBD1. The V gene's germline CDR1 is SNHLY and CDR2 FYNNEI. This CDR3 spans 15 amino acids. V shed 4 bases and J 5 bases; nucleotides not matched to a gene: 8. The CDR3 region is CASSGSDRGLDEQYF. The CDR3 DNA reads as TGTGCCAGCAGTGGGTCAGACAGGGGGCTGGACGAGCAGTACTTC.

V gene TRBV5-3 combines with J gene TRBJ2-3, with a weak D call TRBD2 (5 bases). TRBV5-3 is flagged as an ORF with uncertain function. V lost 4 bases, J lost 0 bases, and 18 bases lay in between. The CDR3 contains 17 residues. CDR3 bases: TGTGCCAGAAGCCAGGAGGAAGACTACCTTAGCACAGATACGCAGTATTTT. This codes for CARSQEEDYLSTDTQYF.

The chain employs TRBV11-3 and TRBJ2-2, with D perhaps TRBD1 or TRBD2 (5 bases each). V was cut by 1 base and J by 5 bases, with 11 bases left in between. This CDR3 region has 15 residues. Germline V gives CDR1 SGHNT, CDR2 YENEEA. The CDR3: CASSLGWDQTGELFF. Here the CDR3 DNA reads TGTGCCAGCAGCTTAGGGTGGGACCAGACCGGGGAGCTGTTTTTT.

This clone was counted only a few times. The chain links TRBV19 to TRBJ1-1, with D uncertain. Trimming pared 3 bases from V and 4 bases from J, leaving 12 bases between. The CDR3 length is 14 residues. CDR1 and CDR2 (germline): LNHDA, SQIVND (reference sequence). As DNA, the CDR3 is TGTGCCAGTAGTATGGAAACAAGGGCCACTGAAGCTTTCTTT. It translates to CASSMETRATEAFF.